The next 26 T cell receptor beta chains were all read from a single sample in a study of response to subunit inactivated influenza vaccine. TCRdb itself ran the RT-PCR reads through MiXCR, one entry per CDR3 protein. The sample yields hundreds of thousands of distinct CDR3 sequences, about 15% seen once. The source was PBMCs from blood, collected roughly 2 weeks before vaccination. The receptors here all came from a man aged 50 to 60 who received an inactivated influenza vaccine.

The table lists this clonotype with a few counts. This chain uses TRBV5-6 with TRBJ2-5, with 8 positions matching TRBD2. J lost 5 bases, V lost 1 base, and 1 base had no gene match. CDR3 length: 13 amino acids. Looked up from germline, CDR1 is SGHDT and CDR2 is YYEEEE. CDR3 DNA sequence: TGTGCCAGCAGCTTGACTAGCGGCGAGACCCAGTACTTC. It is translated as CASSLTSGETQYF.

This clonotype appeared many times. The rearrangement joins TRBV20-1 to TRBJ2-3; 8 nucleotides agree with TRBD2. CDR3 size: 16 residues. Germline values: CDR1 DFQATT, CDR2 SNEGSKA (reference sequence). The junction had 11 bases not matched to a gene; V was cut back by 6 bases and J by 0 bases. This chain's CDR3 is CSARSGSGTSTDTQYF. DNA of the CDR3: TGCAGTGCCAGGTCGGGTAGCGGGACTAGCACAGATACGCAGTATTTT.

This sequence joins TRBV10-3 and TRBJ2-1, with 11 bases fitting TRBD2. The length of the CDR3 is 15 residues. The germline gives CDR1 ENHRY, CDR2 SYGVKD. V was pared by 6 bases and J by 9 bases, with 10 bases of the junction left unmatched. CDR3 amino acids: CAIRATSGRKVEQFF. CDR3 coding DNA: TGTGCCATCAGGGCTACTAGCGGGAGAAAGGTTGAGCAGTTCTTC.

CDR3 in amino acids: CSARPARGISNQPQHF. The DNA for the CDR3 is TGCAGTGCTAGACCGGCCAGGGGGATTTCCAATCAGCCCCAGCATTTT. This chain joins TRBV20-1 and TRBJ1-5; 7 bases line up with TRBD1. The CDR3 sequence is 16 residues long. Trimming cost V 2 bases and J 3 bases; bases outside gene matches: 10. CDR1 is DFQATT, CDR2 SNEGSKA, per germline (reference sequence).

This clonotype was detected many times. The chain has TRBV20-1 and TRBJ1-5, with 7 nucleotides matching TRBD1. The germline V gene has CDR1 DFQATT and CDR2 SNEGSKA (reference sequence). Unmatched junction bases numbered 4, after V lost 1 base and J lost 7 bases. This CDR3 has 13 amino acids. The CDR3 here is CSARGVRGQPQHF. The CDR3 coding sequence is TGCAGTGCTAGAGGCGTCAGGGGGCAGCCCCAGCATTTT.

The chain recombines TRBV11-2 with TRBJ2-1, with D perhaps matching TRBD1 or TRBD2 (5 bases each). V shed 1 base and J shed 2 bases, with 12 bases lying between them. Germline V gene data show CDR1 as SGHAT and CDR2 as FQNNGV. This CDR3 is 16 amino acids long. The CDR3 protein is CASSLVPSGPYNEQFF. The CDR3 region has the DNA TGTGCCAGCAGCTTAGTGCCCTCGGGGCCCTACAATGAGCAGTTCTTC. The full variable domain, with the rest looked up from reference TRBV11-2 and TRBJ2-1, is EAGVAQSPRYKIIEKRQSVAFWCNPISGHATLYWYQQILGQGPKLLIQFQNNGVVDDSQLPKDRFSAERLKGVDSTLKIQPAKLEDSAVYLCASSLVPSGPYNEQFFGPGTRLTVL.

This clonotype has just a few counts. V usage is TRBV15 and J usage is TRBJ2-1; D is ambiguous. CDR3 size: 15 residues. From germline, CDR1 is LNHNV and CDR2 YYDKDF (reference sequence). The V end was cut by 4 bases, the J end by 2 bases, with 12 bases between. The CDR3, as DNA: TGTGCCACCAGCACAACAGACAACCCCTACAATGAGCAGTTCTTC. It encodes CATSTTDNPYNEQFF.

This sequence joins TRBV20-1 and TRBJ2-5; D unresolved. CDR3 length: 13 amino acids. The germline CDR1 and CDR2 sequences are DFQATT and SNEGSKA (reference sequence). Trimming shortened V by 6 bases and J by 3 bases, and 14 bases separated the two germline ends. CDR3 sequence: CSAPPGREETQYF. The CDR3 bases are TGCAGTGCCCCGCCCGGGCGAGAAGAGACCCAGTACTTC.

This chain joins TRBV5-1 and TRBJ1-1; D ambiguous. V was trimmed by 1 base and J by 3 bases, leaving 13 bases between them. The CDR3 loop spans 15 amino acids. Germline V gene data show CDR1 as SGHRS and CDR2 as YFSETQ. CDR3 protein: CASSLYKAGDTEAFF. The CDR3 nucleotides read TGCGCCAGCAGCTTGTACAAAGCTGGGGACACTGAAGCTTTCTTT.

This clonotype was seen more than once but under ten times. The chain uses TRBV5-6 and TRBJ2-1, with D tentatively TRBD1 (6 bases). Germline values: CDR1 SGHDT, CDR2 YYEEEE. V was trimmed by 3 bases and J by 0 bases, leaving 13 bases between them. The CDR3 runs 16 residues. CDR3: CASSSRGQFSYNEQFF. The CDR3 region has the DNA TGTGCCAGCAGCTCCAGGGGACAATTCTCCTACAATGAGCAGTTCTTC.

The chain has TRBV28 and TRBJ2-5; D possibly matches TRBD1 or TRBD2 (6 bases each). There are 17 residues in the CDR3. Between the trimmed V and J ends, which lost 2 bases and 7 bases, there was a span of 23 bases. The germline CDR1 and CDR2 sequences are MDHEN and SYDVKM. CDR3 loop: CASSLKRRDTRLGTQYF. The CDR3 coding sequence is TGTGCCAGCAGTTTAAAGCGGCGGGACACCCGTCTAGGGACCCAGTACTTC.

The chain has TRBV4-3 and TRBJ2-1; D possibly corresponds to TRBD2 (6 bases). The CDR3 covers 14 residues. Germline-derived CDR1 and CDR2 are LGHNA and YSLEER. Trimming pared 4 bases from V and 6 bases from J, leaving 13 bases between. CDR3 sequence (DNA): TGCGCCAGCAGCCCCTGGGACGGGGGCAATGAGCAGTTCTTC. This codes for CASSPWDGGNEQFF.

This clonotype was detected many times. The chain uses TRBV18 and TRBJ1-2; no clear D gene. The CDR3 contains 14 residues. Germline V lookup: CDR1 KGHSH, CDR2 LQKENI. V lost 3 bases, J lost 3 bases, and 11 bases lay in between. The CDR3 region is CASSPAAGHYGYTF. CDR3 bases: TGTGCCAGCTCACCGGCAGCAGGCCACTATGGCTACACCTTC.

This clonotype was recorded at least ten times. The rearrangement links TRBV10-3 to TRBJ1-2; D is unresolved. Germline CDR1 ENHRY, CDR2 SYGVKD. The CDR3 covers 13 residues. Between the trimmed V and J ends, which lost 4 bases and 8 bases, there was a span of 14 bases. CDR3: CAISARVGEGYTF. In DNA form, the CDR3 reads TGTGCCATCAGTGCCCGAGTTGGGGAGGGCTACACCTTC.

This clonotype was seen more than once but under ten times. The chain links TRBV20-1 to TRBJ1-1; no reliable D call. V was shortened by 7 bases and J by 10 bases, with 22 bases between the two germline ends. Germline values: CDR1 DFQATT, CDR2 SNEGSKA (reference sequence). The CDR3 is 13 amino acids. CDR3 in DNA: TGCAGTGTTTGGGCCCGCACCCAGCCGCTAGCTTTCTTT. This gives the protein CSVWARTQPLAFF.

This clonotype appeared a few times. The gene calls are TRBV25-1 and TRBJ1-1; D unresolved. Trimming took off 3 bases at V and 0 bases at J, with 8 bases between the two ends. The length of the CDR3 is 14 residues. Looked up from germline, CDR1 is MGHDK and CDR2 is SYGVNS. CDR3 in amino acids: CASSDGLMNTEAFF. In nucleotides, the CDR3 is TGTGCCAGCAGTGACGGACTCATGAACACTGAAGCTTTCTTT. The variable domain in full, completed from reference TRBV25-1 and TRBJ1-1, reads EADIYQTPRYLVIGTGKKITLECSQTMGHDKMYWYQQDPGMELHLIHYSYGVNSTEKGDLSSESTVSRIRTEHFPLTLESARPSHTSQYLCASSDGLMNTEAFFGQGTRLTVV.

The sample holds many counts of this clonotype. The V call is TRBV20-1, the J call TRBJ2-7; 7 bases fit TRBD2. The CDR3 is 13 residues long. With V trimmed by 6 bases and J by 6 bases, 11 bases remained unmatched. Germline assignment: CDR1 DFQATT and CDR2 SNEGSKA (reference sequence). CDR3 amino acids: CSASGLSGGEQYF. The CDR3 nucleotides are TGCAGTGCGTCGGGACTTTCGGGGGGCGAGCAGTACTTC.

This clonotype was seen a handful of times. The gene calls are TRBV9 and TRBJ2-3; 7 bases align to TRBD1. Per the germline V gene, CDR1 is SGDLS and CDR2 is YYNGEE. J was trimmed by 1 base and V by 3 bases; bases with no gene match: 8. The CDR3 contains 16 residues. In DNA, the CDR3 is TGTGCCAGCAGCGCAGGGGACAGACAGCGCACAGATACGCAGTATTTT. Translated, it gives CASSAGDRQRTDTQYF.

This chain uses TRBV5-1 with TRBJ1-4, with a tentative D call TRBD1 (5 bases). CDR1 SGHRS and CDR2 YFSETQ come from the germline V gene. V was pared by 0 bases and J by 8 bases, with 11 bases between. The CDR3 covers 14 residues. As DNA, the CDR3 is TGCGCCAGCAGCTTGGGCAGGGCCTCCGAAAAACTGTTTTTT. It codes for CASSLGRASEKLFF. The full variable domain, its missing parts supplied by reference TRBV5-1 and TRBJ1-4, is KAGVTQTPRYLIKTRGQQVTLSCSPISGHRSVSWYQQTPGQGLQFLFEYFSETQRNKGNFPGRFSGRQFSNSRSEMNVSTLELGDSALYLCASSLGRASEKLFFGSGTQLSVL.

This clonotype was counted ten times or more. The V gene is TRBV24-1, the J gene TRBJ2-5; 7 bases are a match to TRBD2. This CDR3 spans 14 amino acids. Unmatched junction bases numbered 3, after V lost 1 base and J lost 5 bases. Germline values: CDR1 KGHDR, CDR2 SFDVKD. CDR3 sequence reads: CATSDFWGGETQYF. The CDR3, as DNA: TGTGCCACCAGTGATTTTTGGGGAGGGGAGACCCAGTACTTC.

The CDR3 nucleotides are TGTGCCAGCATAGGGGGACAGGGCTTAACTAATGAAAAACTGTTTTTT. It codes for CASIGGQGLTNEKLFF. The chain employs TRBV6-1 and TRBJ1-4, with 9 bases matching TRBD1. V shed 7 bases and J 1 base; nucleotides not matched to a gene: 7. The CDR3 length is 16 residues. The germline V gene has CDR1 MNHNS and CDR2 SASEGT.

This clonotype was recorded a few times. The chain recombines TRBV20-1 with TRBJ2-7; 14 nucleotides match TRBD2. CDR3 size: 18 residues. V lost 0 bases to trimming and J lost 3 bases; unmatched junction nucleotides: 10. Germline-derived CDR1 and CDR2 are DFQATT and SNEGSKA (reference sequence). CDR3 DNA sequence: TGCAGTGCTAGAGATCCGACTAGCGGGAGGGTCGGAGGCTACGAGCAGTACTTC. Its translation is CSARDPTSGRVGGYEQYF.

This clonotype was detected only a few times. The CDR3 coding sequence is TGTGCCAGCAGCCAGACGGACCGTTCTGAGCAGTACTTC. This encodes CASSQTDRSEQYF. The rearrangement joins TRBV14 to TRBJ2-7, with no clear D. This CDR3 has 13 residues. CDR1 and CDR2 (germline): SGHDN, FVKESK. The V gene lost 3 bases and the J gene lost 7 bases, with 13 bases spanning the gap. The full variable domain, in which reference TRBV14 and TRBJ2-7 provide the parts outside the CDR3, is EAGVTQFPSHSVIEKGQTVTLRCDPISGHDNLYWYRRVMGKEIKFLLHFVKESKQDESGMPNNRFLAERTGGTYSTLKVQPAELEDSGVYFCASSQTDRSEQYFGPGTRLTVT.

The V and J genes are TRBV2 and TRBJ2-3; the D is unclear. Germline CDR1 is SNHLY and CDR2 is FYNNEI. V was cut by 6 bases and J by 3 bases, with 10 bases left in between. The CDR3 runs to 13 residues. The CDR3 DNA sequence: TGTGCCAGCAGCGTTGAAGGAACAGATACGCAGTATTTT. Its translation is CASSVEGTDTQYF.

A few counts support this clonotype. This sequence joins TRBV20-1 and TRBJ2-7; 8 bases match TRBD1. The CDR3 runs to 14 residues. V gave up 3 bases and J gave up 6 bases; unmatched junction bases: 10. The V gene's germline CDR1 is DFQATT and CDR2 SNEGSKA (reference sequence). The CDR3 protein is CSASVTGDRREQYF. The CDR3 bases are TGCAGTGCTAGTGTGACAGGGGATCGTCGCGAGCAGTACTTC.

CDR3 in amino acids: CSVRRGVNEQFF. The CDR3 DNA reads TGCAGCGTTCGGCGGGGGGTCAATGAGCAGTTCTTC. The rearrangement links TRBV29-1 to TRBJ2-1, with 8 bases matching TRBD2. From germline, CDR1 is SQVTM and CDR2 ANQGSEA. With V trimmed by 5 bases and J by 6 bases, 3 bases remained unmatched. The CDR3 consists of 12 residues.